A single sample gave rise to the 2 T cell receptor beta chains below, sequenced in a study of blood T cell repertoires in COVID-19. Libraries were prepared by immunoSEQ multiplex PCR; TCRdb keeps only in-frame clonotypes and omits some of them. The sample records 200,000 or so clones, roughly 87% being singletons. The material sequenced was peripheral blood. The origin of the receptors is a woman in her forties with acute or convalescent COVID-19.

The chain joins TRBV4-1 to TRBJ1-4, with D hard to call. V was trimmed by 4 bases and J by 4 bases, leaving 10 bases between them. This CDR3 spans 14 amino acids. Germline CDR1 and CDR2: MGHRA and YSYEKL. The CDR3 region is CASSPGYGNEKLFF. CDR3 DNA: TGCGCCAGCAGCCCGGGATACGGTAATGAAAAACTGTTTTTT.

The genes are TRBV6-5 and TRBJ2-1; 7 positions agree with TRBD2. Germline-derived CDR1 and CDR2 are MNHEY and SVGAGI. Trimming at V came to 0 bases and at J to 5 bases, leaving 4 bases not matched to a gene. This CDR3 is 15 amino acids long. Here the CDR3 reads CASSYSRGGHNEQFF. CDR3 DNA sequence: TGTGCCAGCAGTTACTCGAGGGGAGGGCACAATGAGCAGTTCTTC.